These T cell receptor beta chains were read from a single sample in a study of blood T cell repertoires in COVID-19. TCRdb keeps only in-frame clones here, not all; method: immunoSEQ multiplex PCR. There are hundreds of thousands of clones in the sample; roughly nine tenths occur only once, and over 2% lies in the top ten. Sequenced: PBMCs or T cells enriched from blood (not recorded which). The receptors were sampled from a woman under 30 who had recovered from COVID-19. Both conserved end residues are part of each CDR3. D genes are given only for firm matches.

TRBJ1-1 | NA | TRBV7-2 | CASSLGAGNTEAFF
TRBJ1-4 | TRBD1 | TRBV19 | CASSPRDRGPLGEKLFF
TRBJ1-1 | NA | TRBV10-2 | CASRQVSEAFF
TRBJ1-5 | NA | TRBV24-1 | CATSEAGFSNQPQHF
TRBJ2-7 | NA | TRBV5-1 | CASSLEAGTYEQYF
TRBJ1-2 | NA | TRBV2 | CASNAVANYGYTF
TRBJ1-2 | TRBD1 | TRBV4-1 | CASSQSRDREIYGYTF
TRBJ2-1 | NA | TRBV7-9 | CASSLGPGGANEQFF
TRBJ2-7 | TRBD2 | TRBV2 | CASSATSGKLEQYF
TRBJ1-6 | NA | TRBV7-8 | CASSLALRASYNSPLHF
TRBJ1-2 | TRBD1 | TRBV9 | CASSVRTGGGYTF
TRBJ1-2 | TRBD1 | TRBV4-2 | CASSPRDSVYGYTF
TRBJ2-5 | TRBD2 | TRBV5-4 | CASSHGTSGIGEETQYF
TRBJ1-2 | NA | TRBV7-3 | CASSLDQGTTGYTF
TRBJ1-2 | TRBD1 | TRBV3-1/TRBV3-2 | CASSQPDRGGYGYTF
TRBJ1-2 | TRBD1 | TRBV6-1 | CASSEAWDRVYGYTF
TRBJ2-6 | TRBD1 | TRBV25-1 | CAIGDRAVFGANVLTF
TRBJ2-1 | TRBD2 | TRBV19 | CASSQAPGLATNEQFF
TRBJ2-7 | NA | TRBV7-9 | CASSTGTPSYEQYF
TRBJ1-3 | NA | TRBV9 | CASSVTTAPYSGNTIYF
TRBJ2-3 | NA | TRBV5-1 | CASSFWSGRTDTQYF
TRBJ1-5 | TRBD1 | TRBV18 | CASSSQIPGTGQPQHF
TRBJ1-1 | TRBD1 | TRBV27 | CASGTGGGTEAFF
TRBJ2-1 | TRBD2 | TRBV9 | CASSVSGTSGGNEQFF
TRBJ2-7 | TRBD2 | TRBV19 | CASSEVGGDPYEQYF
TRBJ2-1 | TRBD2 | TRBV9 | CASSVAGGAPYNEQFF
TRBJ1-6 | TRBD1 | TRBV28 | CASTGQGFNNSPLHF